This T cell receptor (beta chain) was observed in a study of T cell responses to AZD1222 COVID-19 vaccine. The assay was immunoSEQ multiplex PCR, and TCRdb's table has in-frame clones only and misses some. This sample has 110,000 to 150,000 clones, with approximately 90% found just once. The clonotype was recovered from an adult in good health. This sample comprised peripheral blood, obtained on day 0 of AZD1222 vaccination.

The CDR3, as DNA: TGTGCCAGCAGCAAGGACAGGGATTACACTGAAGCTTTCTTT. Amino acid sequence: CASSKDRDYTEAFF. The V and J genes are TRBV21-1 and TRBJ1-1; TRBD1, the table's D call, was not compared with the DNA. TRBV21-1 is reported as a pseudogene. This CDR3 contains 14 residues.